These 8 T cell receptor beta chains were all obtained from the same sample, sequenced in a study of cytomegalovirus exposure and HLA in healthy donors. The PCR used 60 Vbeta and 13 Jbeta primers. Clones were sequenced by immunoSEQ multiplex PCR, and TCRdb holds only the in-frame ones, with some missing. The table shows around 150,000 clones, with roughly 82% occurring only once. Specimen: PBMCs. The receptor source for this set is a man aged 50 to 59 in good health and CMV-seropositive.

The chain links TRBV2 to TRBJ2-3; 8 nucleotides agree with TRBD2. Trimming cost V 7 bases and J 0 bases; bases outside gene matches: 12. CDR3 size: 17 residues. Germline loops: CDR1 SNHLY, CDR2 FYNNEI. In DNA, the CDR3 is TGTGCCAGCAATAAAACGGGAGGGAACCCTAGCACAGATACGCAGTATTTT. Translating it yields CASNKTGGNPSTDTQYF.

The chain joins TRBV27 to TRBJ2-7; D is possibly TRBD1 (5 bases). The germline V and J ends were trimmed by 6 bases and 5 bases, with 23 bases remaining between them. This CDR3 spans 16 amino acids. From germline, CDR1 is MNHEY and CDR2 SMNVEV (reference sequence). The CDR3 here is CASRALGASPSHEQYF. CDR3 coding DNA: TGTGCCAGCAGAGCCTTAGGGGCCTCCCCATCCCACGAGCAGTACTTC.

The chain recombines TRBV7-9 with TRBJ2-5; 10 bases agree with TRBD2. The V gene end was trimmed by 4 bases and the J gene end by 4 bases; junction bases not matched to a gene: 9. Germline values: CDR1 SEHNR, CDR2 FQNEAQ (reference sequence). This CDR3 contains 16 residues. DNA of the CDR3: TGTGCCAGCAGCTCACTAGCGGGGAGGAGAAGAGAGACCCAGTACTTC. Protein: CASSSLAGRRRETQYF.

The rearrangement joins TRBV2 to TRBJ1-2, with TRBD1 as a possible D gene (6 bases). The CDR3 length is 13 residues. V was clipped by 6 bases and J by 5 bases, with 13 bases between them. CDR1 is SNHLY and CDR2 is FYNNEI in the germline V gene. The CDR3 bases are TGTGCCAGCAGCGATACAGGGTATTATGGCTACACCTTC. Amino acid sequence: CASSDTGYYGYTF.

The rearrangement uses TRBV9 and TRBJ1-2; 7 nucleotides match TRBD1. There are 20 residues in the CDR3. Losses at the gene ends were 0 bases for V and 0 bases for J; bases not matched to a gene: 17. Germline-derived CDR1 and CDR2 are SGDLS and YYNGEE. CDR3 bases: TGTGCCAGCAGCGTAGCACCCAGGGGCTGGGGACAGACATCTAACTATGGCTACACCTTC. Protein sequence: CASSVAPRGWGQTSNYGYTF.

The chain has TRBV19 and TRBJ1-5; no firm D call. V was cut by 4 bases and J by 7 bases, with 8 bases left in between. Per the germline V gene, CDR1 is LNHDA and CDR2 is SQIVND (reference sequence). The CDR3 covers 12 residues. The CDR3 protein is CASSTGFQPQHF. CDR3 sequence (DNA): TGTGCCAGTAGTACAGGTTTCCAGCCCCAGCATTTT.

The chain is built from TRBV11-3 and TRBJ1-1; D uncertain. The CDR3 spans 14 residues. Trimming left V 5 bases short and J 6 bases short, with 16 bases between. The germline V gene has CDR1 SGHNT and CDR2 YENEEA. The DNA for the CDR3 is TGTGCCAGCAGCCCGAGACGCGGTATCGCTGAAGCTTTCTTT. This encodes CASSPRRGIAEAFF.

This clone was recorded only once. The chain employs TRBV7-8 and TRBJ2-1; 9 positions agree with TRBD2. V dropped 3 bases and J dropped 4; count of bases not matched to a gene: 10. CDR3 length: 17 residues. Germline V gene data show CDR1 as SGHVS and CDR2 as FQNEAQ. Here the CDR3 reads CASSFGLPGLAYNEQFF. The CDR3 DNA reads as TGTGCCAGCAGCTTCGGTTTGCCCGGACTAGCGTACAATGAGCAGTTCTTC.